The present T cell receptor (beta chain) was sequenced within a study of CD8 T cells in Susac syndrome. V was trimmed by 5 bases and J by 0 bases, leaving 14 bases between them. The germline V gene has CDR1 MNHEY and CDR2 SMNVEV (reference sequence). This CDR3 has 15 residues. The RNA, roughly 0.45 to 1 ug, was put through reverse transcription using random hexamers. Coverage of TCR beta CDR3 amplification by immunoSEQ multiplex PCR extended to 54 Vbeta and 13 Jbeta. MiXCR, applied by TCRdb to the immunoSEQ multiplex PCR reads, yields one record per CDR3 protein. This sample carries 150,000 to 200,000 distinct CDR3 sequences, 90% to 95% of them seen once, and the ten largest clones take under 0.15%.

Sample: CD4+ T cells from PBMCs. This sequence originates from a human donor in good health. The rearrangement joins TRBV27 to TRBJ2-7; perhaps TRBD2 as D (6 bases). CDR3 bases: TGTGCCAGCAGTCCGCGGGGCCACAGCTCCTACGAGCAGTACTTC. This sequence encodes CASSPRGHSSYEQYF.